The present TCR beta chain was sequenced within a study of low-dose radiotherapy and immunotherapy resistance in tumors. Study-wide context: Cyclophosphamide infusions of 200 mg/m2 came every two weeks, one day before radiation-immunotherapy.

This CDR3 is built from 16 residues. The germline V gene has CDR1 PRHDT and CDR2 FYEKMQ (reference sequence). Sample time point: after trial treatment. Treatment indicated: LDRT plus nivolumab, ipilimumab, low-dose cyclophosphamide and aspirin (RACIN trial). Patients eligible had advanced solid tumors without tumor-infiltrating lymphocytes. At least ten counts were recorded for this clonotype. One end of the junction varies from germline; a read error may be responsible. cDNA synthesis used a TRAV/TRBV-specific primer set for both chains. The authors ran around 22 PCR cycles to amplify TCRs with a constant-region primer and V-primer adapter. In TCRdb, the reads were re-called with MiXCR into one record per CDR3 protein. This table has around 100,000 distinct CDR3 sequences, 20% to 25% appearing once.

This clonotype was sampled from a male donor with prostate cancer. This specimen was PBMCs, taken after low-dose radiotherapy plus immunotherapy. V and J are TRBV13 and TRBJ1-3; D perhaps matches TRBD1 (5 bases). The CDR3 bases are TGTGCCAGCAGCGTAGGGACGTCCGGTTCTGGAAACACCATATATTTT. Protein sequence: CASSVGTSGSGNTIYF.